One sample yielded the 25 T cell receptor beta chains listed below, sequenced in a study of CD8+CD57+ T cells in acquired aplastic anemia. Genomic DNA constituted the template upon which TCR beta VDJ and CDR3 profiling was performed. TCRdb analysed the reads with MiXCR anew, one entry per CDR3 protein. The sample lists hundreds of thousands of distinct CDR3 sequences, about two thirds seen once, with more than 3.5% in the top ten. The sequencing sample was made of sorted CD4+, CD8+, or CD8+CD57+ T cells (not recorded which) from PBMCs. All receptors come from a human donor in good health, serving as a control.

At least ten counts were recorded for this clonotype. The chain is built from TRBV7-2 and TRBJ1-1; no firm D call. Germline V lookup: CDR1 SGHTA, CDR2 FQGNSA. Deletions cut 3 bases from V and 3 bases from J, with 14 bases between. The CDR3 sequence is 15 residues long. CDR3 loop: CASSFPRRADTEAFF. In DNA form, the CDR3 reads TGTGCCAGCAGCTTCCCCCGGCGGGCGGACACTGAAGCTTTCTTT.

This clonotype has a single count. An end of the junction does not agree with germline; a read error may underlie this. DNA of the CDR3: TGCGCCAGCAGCTTGGGTCCCACTAGCCGGTTCTTC. Protein product: CASSLGPTSRFF. This sequence joins TRBV5-1 and TRBJ2-7; tentatively, D is TRBD2 (6 bases). The CDR3 has 12 amino acids. The V gene's germline CDR1 is SGHRS and CDR2 YFSETQ.

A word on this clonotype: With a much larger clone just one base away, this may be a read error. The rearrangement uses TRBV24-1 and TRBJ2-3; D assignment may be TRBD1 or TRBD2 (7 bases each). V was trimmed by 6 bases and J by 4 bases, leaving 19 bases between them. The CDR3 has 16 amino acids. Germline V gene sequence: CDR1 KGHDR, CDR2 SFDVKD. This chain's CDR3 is CATSSGGVLRSDTQYF. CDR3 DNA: TGTGCCACCAGTTCAGGGGGGGTATTAAGATCAGATACGCAGTATTTT.

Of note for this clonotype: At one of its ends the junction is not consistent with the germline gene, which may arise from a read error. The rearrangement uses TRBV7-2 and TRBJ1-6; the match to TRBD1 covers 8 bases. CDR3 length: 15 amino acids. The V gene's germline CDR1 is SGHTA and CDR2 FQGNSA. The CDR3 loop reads CASSYRDRNNSPLHF. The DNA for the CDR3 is TGTGCCAGCAGCTACCGGGACAGGAATAATTCTCCCCTCCACTTT.

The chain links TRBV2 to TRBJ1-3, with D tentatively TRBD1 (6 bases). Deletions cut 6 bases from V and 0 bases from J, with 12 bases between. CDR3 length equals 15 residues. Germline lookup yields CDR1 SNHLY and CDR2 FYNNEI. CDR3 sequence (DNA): TGTGCCAGCAGGCCAGGAGGGGGCTCTGGAAACACCATATATTTT. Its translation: CASRPGGGSGNTIYF.

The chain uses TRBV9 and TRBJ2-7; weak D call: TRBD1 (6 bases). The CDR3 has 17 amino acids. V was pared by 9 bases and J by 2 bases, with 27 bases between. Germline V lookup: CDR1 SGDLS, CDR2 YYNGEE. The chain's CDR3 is CAIRGQFDYGYTYEQYF. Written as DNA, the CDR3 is TGTGCCATCAGAGGACAGTTCGACTATGGCTACACCTACGAGCAGTACTTC.

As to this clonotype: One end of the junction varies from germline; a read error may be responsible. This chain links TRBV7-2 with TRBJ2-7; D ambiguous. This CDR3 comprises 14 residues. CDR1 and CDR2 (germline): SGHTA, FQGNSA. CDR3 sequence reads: CASSLAGRHTDTQF. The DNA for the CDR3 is TGTGCCAGCAGCTTAGCGGGTCGGCACACAGATACGCAGTTC. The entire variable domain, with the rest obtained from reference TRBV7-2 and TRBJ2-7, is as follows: GAGVSQSPSNKVTEKGKDVELRCDPISGHTALYWYRQSLGQGLEFLIYFQGNSAPDKSGLPSDRFSAERTGGSVSTLTIQRTQQEDSAVYLCASSLAGRHTDTQFGPGTRLTVT.

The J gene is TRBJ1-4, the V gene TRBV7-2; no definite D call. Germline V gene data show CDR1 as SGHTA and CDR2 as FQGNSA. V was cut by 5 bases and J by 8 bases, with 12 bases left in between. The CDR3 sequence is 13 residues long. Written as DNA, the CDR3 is TGTGCCAGCAGCCAAGAGATGGGCGAAAAACTGTTTTTT. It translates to CASSQEMGEKLFF.

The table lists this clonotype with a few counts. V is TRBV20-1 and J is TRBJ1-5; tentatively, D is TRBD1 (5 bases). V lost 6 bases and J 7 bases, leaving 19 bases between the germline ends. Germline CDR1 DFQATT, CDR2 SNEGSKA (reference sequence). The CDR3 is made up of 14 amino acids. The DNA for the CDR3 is TGCAGTGCAAGTCTTGGGGGAGTCGACCAGCCCCAGCATTTT. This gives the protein CSASLGGVDQPQHF.

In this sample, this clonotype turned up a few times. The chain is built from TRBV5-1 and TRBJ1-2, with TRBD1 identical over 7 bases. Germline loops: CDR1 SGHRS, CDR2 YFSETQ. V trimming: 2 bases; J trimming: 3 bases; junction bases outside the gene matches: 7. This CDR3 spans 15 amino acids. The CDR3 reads CASSLAPQGDYGYTF. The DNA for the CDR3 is TGCGCCAGCAGCTTAGCACCGCAGGGGGACTATGGCTACACCTTC.

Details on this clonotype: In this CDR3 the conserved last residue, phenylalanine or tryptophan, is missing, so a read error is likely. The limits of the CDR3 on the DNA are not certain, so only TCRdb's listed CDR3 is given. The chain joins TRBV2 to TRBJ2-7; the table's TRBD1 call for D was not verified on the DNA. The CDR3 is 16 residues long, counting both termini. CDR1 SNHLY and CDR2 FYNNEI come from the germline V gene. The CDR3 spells CASRGRDRETQRETPY.

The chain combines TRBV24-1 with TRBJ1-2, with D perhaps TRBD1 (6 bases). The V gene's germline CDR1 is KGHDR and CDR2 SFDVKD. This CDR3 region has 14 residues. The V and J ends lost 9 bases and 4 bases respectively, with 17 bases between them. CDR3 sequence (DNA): TGTGCCACCGGCCCGGAGGGGGGTTCCTATGGCTACACCTTC. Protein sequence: CATGPEGGSYGYTF.

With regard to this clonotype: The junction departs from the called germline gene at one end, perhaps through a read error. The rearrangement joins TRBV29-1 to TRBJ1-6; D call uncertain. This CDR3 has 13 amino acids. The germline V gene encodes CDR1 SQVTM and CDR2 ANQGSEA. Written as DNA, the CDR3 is TGCAGCGTGACCCGGGCCCGAAGTTCAGCCCTCCACTTT. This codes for CSVTRARSSALHF.

The CDR3 nucleotides are TGCAGTGCGGGCGGGACAGGAGATACTGGCTACACCTTC. It translates to CSAGGTGDTGYTF. The chain recombines TRBV20-1 with TRBJ1-2; 8 bases are shared with TRBD1. The CDR3 sequence is 13 residues long. Germline V CDR1 and CDR2: DFQATT, SNEGSKA (reference sequence). V was clipped by 6 bases and J by 7 bases; unmatched bases: 10.

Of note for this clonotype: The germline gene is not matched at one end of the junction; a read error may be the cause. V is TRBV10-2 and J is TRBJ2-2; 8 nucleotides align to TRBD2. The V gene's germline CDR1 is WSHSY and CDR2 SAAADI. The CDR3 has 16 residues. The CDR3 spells CASSVDGGGYTRELLF. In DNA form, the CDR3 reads TGCGCCAGCAGCGTGGACGGGGGGGGATACACCAGGGAGCTGTTGTTT.

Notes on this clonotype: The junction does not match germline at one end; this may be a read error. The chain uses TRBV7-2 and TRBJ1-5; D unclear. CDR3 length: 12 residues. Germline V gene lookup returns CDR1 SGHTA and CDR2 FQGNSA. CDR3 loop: CASSLRAQARHF. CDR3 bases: TGCGCCAGCAGCCTAAGGGCTCAGGCCCGGCATTTT.

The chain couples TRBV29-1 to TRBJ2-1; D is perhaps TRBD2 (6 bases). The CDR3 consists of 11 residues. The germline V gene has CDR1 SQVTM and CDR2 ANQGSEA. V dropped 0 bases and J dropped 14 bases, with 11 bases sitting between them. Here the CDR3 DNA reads TGCAGCGTTGAAGATCGACTAGTTGAGTTCTTC. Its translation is CSVEDRLVEFF.

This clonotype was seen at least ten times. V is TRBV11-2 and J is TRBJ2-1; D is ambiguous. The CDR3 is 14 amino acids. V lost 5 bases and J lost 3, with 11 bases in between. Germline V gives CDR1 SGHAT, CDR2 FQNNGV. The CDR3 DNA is TGTGCCAGCAGCCCCAGCGCGGTCTACAATGAGCAGTTCTTC. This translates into CASSPSAVYNEQFF.

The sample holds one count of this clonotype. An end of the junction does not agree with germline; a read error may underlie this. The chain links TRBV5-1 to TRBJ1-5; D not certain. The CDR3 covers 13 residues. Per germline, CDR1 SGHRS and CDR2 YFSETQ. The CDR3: CASGVLGDQPQHF. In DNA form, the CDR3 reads TGTGCCAGCGGCGTCTTGGGCGATCAGCCCCAGCATTTT.

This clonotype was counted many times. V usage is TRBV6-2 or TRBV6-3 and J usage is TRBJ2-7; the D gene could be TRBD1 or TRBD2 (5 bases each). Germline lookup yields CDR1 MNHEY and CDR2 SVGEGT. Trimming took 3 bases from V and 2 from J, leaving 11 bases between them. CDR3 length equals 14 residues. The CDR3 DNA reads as TGTGCCAGCAGTTATCGAGGGGATCCCTACGAGCAGTACTTC. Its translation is CASSYRGDPYEQYF.

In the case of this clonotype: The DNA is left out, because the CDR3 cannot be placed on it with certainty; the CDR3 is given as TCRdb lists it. The CDR3 is CASSDREFGPGTLF. The chain has TRBV9 and TRBJ2-2; TRBD1, the table's D call, was not compared with the DNA. Germline lookup yields CDR1 SGDLS and CDR2 YYNGEE. The CDR3 totals 14 residues, both ends included.

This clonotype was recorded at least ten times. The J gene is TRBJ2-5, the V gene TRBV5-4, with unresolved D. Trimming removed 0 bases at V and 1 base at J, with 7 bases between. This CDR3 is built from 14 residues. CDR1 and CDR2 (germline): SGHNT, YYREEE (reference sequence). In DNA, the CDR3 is TGTGCCAGCAGCTTGGGCTGGGTCCAAGAGACCCAGTACTTC. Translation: CASSLGWVQETQYF.

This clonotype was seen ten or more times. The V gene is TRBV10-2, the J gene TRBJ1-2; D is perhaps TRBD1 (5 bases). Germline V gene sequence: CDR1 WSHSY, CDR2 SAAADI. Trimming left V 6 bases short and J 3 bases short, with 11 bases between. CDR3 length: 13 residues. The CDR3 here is CASRGGTDYGYTF. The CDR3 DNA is TGCGCCAGCAGGGGGGGTACTGACTATGGCTACACCTTC.

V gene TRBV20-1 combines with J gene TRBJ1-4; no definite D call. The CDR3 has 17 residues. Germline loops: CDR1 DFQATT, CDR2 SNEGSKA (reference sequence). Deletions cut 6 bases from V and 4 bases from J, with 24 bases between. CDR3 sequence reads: CSASRTRWGRSNEKLFF. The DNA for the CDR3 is TGCAGTGCCAGCAGAACTCGTTGGGGTAGGAGTAATGAAAAACTGTTTTTT.

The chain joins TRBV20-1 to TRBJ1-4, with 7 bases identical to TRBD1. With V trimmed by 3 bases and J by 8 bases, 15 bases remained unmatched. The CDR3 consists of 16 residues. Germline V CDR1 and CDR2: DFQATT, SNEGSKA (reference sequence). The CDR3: CSARRQGVPGGEKLFF. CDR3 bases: TGCAGTGCTAGGCGACAGGGTGTCCCCGGTGGAGAAAAACTGTTTTTT.